Here is one T cell receptor beta chain with its context. Its matching antigen is unknown. Profiling relied on immunoSEQ multiplex PCR, and the TCRdb table lists in-frame clones only, not all of them. The repertoire holds more than 120,000 clones, with 85% to 90% as singletons. The source of the sample is a study of cytomegalovirus exposure and HLA in healthy donors. Study overall: A later analysis reported the same platform for the roughly 120 validation repertoires and the 666 first-cohort repertoires.

The CDR3 has 15 residues. The germline V gene has CDR1 SGHVS and CDR2 FQNEAQ. The V gene lost 3 bases and the J gene lost 6 bases, with 14 bases spanning the gap. The donors belonged to the approximately 110-subject validation cohort, separate from the roughly 670-subject first cohort. Overall study findings and caveats: It was confirmed in vitro that a few of the CMV-associated chains were specific for CMV antigens. According to a subsequent analysis, TCR clusters identified in the first cohort showed a tendency to co-occur across the roughly 130 validation repertoires.

The chain has TRBV7-8 and TRBJ1-4; tentative D call: TRBD1 (6 bases). The sequenced material came from PBMCs. This clonotype originated in a man in his late teens or twenties in good health and CMV-seropositive. CDR3 loop: CASSFGQIYDEKLFF. DNA for the CDR3: TGTGCCAGCAGCTTCGGACAGATTTACGATGAAAAACTGTTTTTT.